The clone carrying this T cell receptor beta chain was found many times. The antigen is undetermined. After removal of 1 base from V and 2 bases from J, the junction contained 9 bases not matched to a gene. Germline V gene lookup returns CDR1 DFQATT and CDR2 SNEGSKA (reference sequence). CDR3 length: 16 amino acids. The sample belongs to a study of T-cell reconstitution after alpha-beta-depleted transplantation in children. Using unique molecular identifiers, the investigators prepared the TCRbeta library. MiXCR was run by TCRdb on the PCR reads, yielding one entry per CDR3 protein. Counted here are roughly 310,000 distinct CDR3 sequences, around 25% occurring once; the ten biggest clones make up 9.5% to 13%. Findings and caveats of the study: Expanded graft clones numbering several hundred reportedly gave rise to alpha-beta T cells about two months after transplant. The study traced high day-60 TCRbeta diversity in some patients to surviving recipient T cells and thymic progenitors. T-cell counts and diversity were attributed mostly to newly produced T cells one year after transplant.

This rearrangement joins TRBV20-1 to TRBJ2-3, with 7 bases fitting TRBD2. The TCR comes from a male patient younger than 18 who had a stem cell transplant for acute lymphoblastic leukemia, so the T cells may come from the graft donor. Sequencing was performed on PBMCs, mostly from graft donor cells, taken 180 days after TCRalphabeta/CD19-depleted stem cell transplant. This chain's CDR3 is CSARVSGAGSTDTQYF. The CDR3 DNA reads TGCAGTGCTAGAGTCTCCGGAGCGGGATCCACAGATACGCAGTATTTT.